The clone carrying this TCR beta chain was picked up many times. This record belongs to a study of T cells of healthy individuals. CDR1 is DFQATT, CDR2 SNEGSKA, per germline (reference sequence). The V end was cut by 2 bases, the J end by 8 bases, with 13 bases between. The length of the CDR3 is 14 residues. TCRdb re-called the 5' RACE reads through MiXCR, storing one row per CDR3 protein. The sample lists nearly 100,000 distinct CDR3 sequences; approximately 15% were seen once. This clonotype was obtained from a human donor in good health. The chain carries TRBV20-1 and TRBJ1-6; tentative D call: TRBD1 (6 bases). The CDR3 DNA follows: TGCAGTGCTAGACTGGCAGGGGAGGATTCACCCCTCCACTTT. It is translated as CSARLAGEDSPLHF.